This T cell receptor beta chain was identified during a study of blood T cell repertoires in COVID-19. Study summary: The analysed material was cDNA or gDNA that came from T cells, B-cell-depleted T cells, or PBMCs.

Germline V gene data show CDR1 as SGHDT and CDR2 as YYEEEE. This CDR3 is built from 15 residues. Trimming took off 1 base at V and 1 base at J, with 11 bases between the two ends. Per the original data handling: Using reference gene primer amplification, nucleated cell counts were estimated. Produced via immunoSEQ multiplex PCR; TCRdb's table is partial and in-frame only. The D gene and trimming were derived from the DNA, and the V and J assignments and clone size from that table. The table records around 46,000 clones, 60% to 80% of them present only once. This clonotype originated in a human donor with active or convalescent COVID-19. The donor label of this sample is uncertain. The material sequenced was peripheral blood. The gene calls are TRBV5-6 and TRBJ2-5; D might be TRBD1 (6 bases). The CDR3 sequence: CASSLRRTVQETQYF. The CDR3 DNA reads TGTGCCAGCAGCTTGAGGAGGACAGTCCAAGAGACCCAGTACTTC.